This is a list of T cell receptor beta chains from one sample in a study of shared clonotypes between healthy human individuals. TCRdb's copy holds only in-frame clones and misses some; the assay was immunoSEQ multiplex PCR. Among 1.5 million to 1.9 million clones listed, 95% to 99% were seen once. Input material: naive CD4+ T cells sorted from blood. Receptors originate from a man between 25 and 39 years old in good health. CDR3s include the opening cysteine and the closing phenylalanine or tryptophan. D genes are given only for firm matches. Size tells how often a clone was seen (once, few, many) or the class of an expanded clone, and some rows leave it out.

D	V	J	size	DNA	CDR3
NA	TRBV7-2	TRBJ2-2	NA	TGTGCCAGCAGCTTAGGTAGGGCGGCCGGGGAGCTGTTTTTT	CASSLGRAAGELFF
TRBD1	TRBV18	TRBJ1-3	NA	TGTGCCAGCTCACCCCGGGACAGCTTCTTTGGGAACACCATATATTTT	CASSPRDSFFGNTIYF
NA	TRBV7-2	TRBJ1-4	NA	TGTGCCAGCAGCTCCAGGGTGACCGAAAAACTGTTTTTT	CASSSRVTEKLFF
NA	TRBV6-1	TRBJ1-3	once	TGTGCCAGCACCAAGAACTCTGGAAACACCATATATTTT	CASTKNSGNTIYF
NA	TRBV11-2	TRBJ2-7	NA	TGTGCCAGCAGACAAGACGGTACACAAAATTCGCAGTACTTC	CASRQDGTQNSQYF
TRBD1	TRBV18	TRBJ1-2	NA	TGTGCCAGCTCACCCATGGTGGTACAGGGGTTACCTTATGGCTACACCTTC	CASSPMVVQGLPYGYTF
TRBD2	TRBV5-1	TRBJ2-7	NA	TGCGCCAGCAGCTTGGTGTCAGCGGGAGAAACCGAGCAGTACTTC	CASSLVSAGETEQYF
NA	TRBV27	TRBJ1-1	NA	TGTGCCTTTTCTCCAGGGGATTCTGAAGCTTTCTTT	CAFSPGDSEAFF
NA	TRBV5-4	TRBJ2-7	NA	TGTGCCAGCAGCTTAGGGAGTTATACGCCGCTCTACGAGCAGTACTTC	CASSLGSYTPLYEQYF
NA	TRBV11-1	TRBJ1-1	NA	TGTGCCAGCAGCTTAGTCCGACGGTCGGACACTGAAGCTTTCTTT	CASSLVRRSDTEAFF
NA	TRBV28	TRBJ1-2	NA	TGTGCCAGCAGTCTAAACACCCTTTTGAGGGGCTACACCTTC	CASSLNTLLRGYTF
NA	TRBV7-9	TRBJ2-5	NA	TGTGCCAGCAGCTTACAAGAGTACCAAGAGACCCAGTACTTC	CASSLQEYQETQYF
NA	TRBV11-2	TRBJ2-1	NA	TGTGCCAGCAGCCGGGACACCTACAATGAGCAGTTCTTC	CASSRDTYNEQFF
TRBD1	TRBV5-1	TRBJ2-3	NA	TGCGCCAGCAGCTTGGTGGGACAGGGTACAGATACGCAGTATTTT	CASSLVGQGTDTQYF
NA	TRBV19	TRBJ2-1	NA	TGTGCCAGTAGTATCTGGACTAACTACAATGAGCAGTTCTTC	CASSIWTNYNEQFF
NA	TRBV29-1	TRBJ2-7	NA	TGCAGCGTTGACGCAGGGATGGGTCAGGAGCAGTACTTC	CSVDAGMGQEQYF
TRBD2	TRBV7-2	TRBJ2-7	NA	TGTGCCAGCAGCTCGGGACTAGCGGGAGCCTACGAGCAGTACTTC	CASSSGLAGAYEQYF
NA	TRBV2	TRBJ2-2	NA	TGTGCCAGCAGCGAGACTAGTAGGGCGGCCGGGGAGCTGTTTTTT	CASSETSRAAGELFF
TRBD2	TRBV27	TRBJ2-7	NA	TGTGCCAGCAGTTCAAGCGGGGCCCACGAGCAGTACTTC	CASSSSGAHEQYF
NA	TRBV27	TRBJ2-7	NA	TGTGCCAGCAGTTTATCGAGTGACTATTACGAGCAGTACTTC	CASSLSSDYYEQYF
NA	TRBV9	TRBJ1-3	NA	TGTGCCAGCAGCGTAGCATCGGTCTCTGGAAACACCATATATTTT	CASSVASVSGNTIYF
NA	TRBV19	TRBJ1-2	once	TGTGCCAGTAGTTGGTTAGCTAACTATGGCTACACCTTC	CASSWLANYGYTF
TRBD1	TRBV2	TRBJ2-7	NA	TGTGCCAGCAGTTACGGACAGGGATCCTACGAGCAGTACTTC	CASSYGQGSYEQYF
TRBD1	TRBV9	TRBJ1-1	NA	TGTGCCAGCAGCGCCCGACAGGGTCTCACTGAAGCTTTCTTT	CASSARQGLTEAFF
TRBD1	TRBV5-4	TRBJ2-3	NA	TGTGCCAGCAGCTCGATTTCTGCCGGGACAGGGAGTTGGGGCACAGATACGCAGTATTTT	CASSSISAGTGSWGTDTQYF
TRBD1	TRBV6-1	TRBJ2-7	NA	TGTGCCAGCAGACAGACAGGGGGCACCTACGAGCAGTACTTC	CASRQTGGTYEQYF
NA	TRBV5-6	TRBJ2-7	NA	TGTGCCAGCAGCTCCACTCGGCTGCCCCCAAGCGGTTTCTACGAGCAGTACTTC	CASSSTRLPPSGFYEQYF
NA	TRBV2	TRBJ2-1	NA	TGTGCCAGCAAGGTGTCGGGTGAGCAGTTCTTC	CASKVSGEQFF
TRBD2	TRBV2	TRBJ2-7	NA	TGTGCCAGCAGAGGGTTAGGACTAGCGGCCTCCTACGAGCAGTACTTC	CASRGLGLAASYEQYF
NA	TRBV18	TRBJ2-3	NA	TGTGCCAGCTCCCTAGAGGTAGATACGCAGTATTTT	CASSLEVDTQYF
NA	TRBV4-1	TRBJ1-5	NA	TGCGCCAGCAGCCAAGATTCCGGGGGCCCGAATCAGCCCCAGCATTTT	CASSQDSGGPNQPQHF
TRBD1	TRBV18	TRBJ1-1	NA	TGTGCCAGCTCACCACCGACAGGGAGGATGAACACTGAAGCTTTCTTT	CASSPPTGRMNTEAFF
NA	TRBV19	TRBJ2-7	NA	TGTGCCAGTTCCAAGTCCTTGGGGGGTGCCCACTACGAGCAGTACTTC	CASSKSLGGAHYEQYF
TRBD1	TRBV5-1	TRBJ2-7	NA	TGCGCCAGCAGCTCAATCGGCGGGACAGGGGTCGAGCAGTACTTC	CASSSIGGTGVEQYF
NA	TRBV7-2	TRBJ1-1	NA	TGTGCCAGCAGCTTAGGGAGTGGCGGATACCTCATGAACACTGAAGCTTTCTTT	CASSLGSGGYLMNTEAFF
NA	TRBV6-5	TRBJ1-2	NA	TGTGCCAGCACCATGGGACGGGGAGAGAGCTACACCTTC	CASTMGRGESYTF
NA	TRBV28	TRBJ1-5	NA	TGTGCCAGCCGAAAGGGCGGGCAGCCCCAGCATTTT	CASRKGGQPQHF
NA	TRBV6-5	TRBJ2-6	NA	TGTGCCAGCAGTTACGATGACGGAGCCAACGTCCTGACTTTC	CASSYDDGANVLTF
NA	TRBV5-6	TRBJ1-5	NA	TGTGCCAGCAGTCAACGCCCGAATCAGCCCCAGCATTTT	CASSQRPNQPQHF
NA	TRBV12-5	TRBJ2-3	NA	TGTGCTAGTGGTTTGGTACGACAAGACACGGGGGCAGATACGCAGTATTTT	CASGLVRQDTGADTQYF